This T cell receptor beta chain was retrieved from a study of T cells after yellow fever vaccination. The wider study: It was SMART-Seq v4 Ultra Low Input that prepared the fractions with low cell numbers. Study results and limitations: Contaminating bulk clonotypes could be abundant in FACS-sorted repertoires.

This CDR3 region has 13 residues. CDR1 and CDR2 (germline): MGHRA, YSYEKL. V lost 8 bases, J lost 0 bases, and 7 bases lay in between. This clonotype came up many times. Its antigen is unknown. A single record per CDR3 protein comes from TCRdb applying MiXCR to the 5' RACE reads. The sample gives roughly 310,000 distinct CDR3 sequences, around 4% of which show up once; around 24% is in the top ten. The sequence was collected from a man younger than 35 who received the YFV17D yellow fever vaccine. The sequencing used PBMCs, collected on the day of the yellow fever booster vaccination. The chain joins TRBV4-1 to TRBJ2-2; D not certain. In DNA form, the CDR3 reads TGCGCCAGCCGGGCTACGAACACCGGGGAGCTGTTTTTT. Its protein is CASRATNTGELFF.